This T cell receptor beta chain was recorded in a study of T cell clonality in common variable immunodeficiency (dated by TCRdb to between 2015 and 2016). Points the paper makes about the study in general: TCRbeta clonality was higher in CVID subjects than in healthy controls (t-test p = 0.018), and the increase was most characteristic of about a third of subjects. According to the authors, finding the cause of the higher clonality in CVID would require sequencing the repertoires of T cell subpopulations. Even though DNA input was equal, the average per sample came to 80,000 to 100,000 unique sequences for controls compared with 30,000 to 40,000 for CVID samples. Correlations between repertoire features and clinical complications were limited by patient heterogeneity within the CVID cohort. Fewer TCRbeta clones were shared among CVID subjects than among healthy controls (p < 0.0001). CVID TCRbeta sequences reportedly showed fewer deletions and N-nucleotide insertions and lacked highly modified clones with 13 or more V deletions.

This clone was observed many times. Which antigen it targets is not known. The read ends 3 residues early relative to the CDR3; the germline J gene fills the gap. Standard criteria, namely reduction of serum IgG, IgA and/or IgM below the normal range together with specific antibody deficiency, were applied for the diagnosis of CVID. There were fewer than 45 subjects in the CVID group (about 29 male and about 15 female), ranging in age from about 8 to 65 years, with a mean age of around 39. Most of the CVID patients and most of the healthy controls were of Caucasian heritage. Replacement immunoglobulin therapy had been administered to all CVID subjects for at least one year at the time of study participation. When blood was collected, none of the CVID subjects were ill or on immunomodulatory or immunosuppressive medication. From each donor, roughly 5 to 8.5 ml of heparinized peripheral whole blood was collected. TCRbeta CDR3 repertoires were sequenced from genomic DNA of adults with common variable immune deficiency (CVID) and healthy adult controls. Diluted blood was density-centrifuged over Hypaque 1077 or Ficoll-Paque to isolate peripheral blood mononuclear cells. Genomic DNA was obtained from unsorted mononuclear cells through either Qiagen column purification or a centrifugation-based method.

As encoded in the germline V gene (reference sequence), CDR1 is LNHNV while CDR2 is YYDKDF. The CDR3 starts with the cysteine, ends with the phenylalanine, and has 15 residues. Shown are 36 bases from within the CDR3, in frame from base 1. V and J are truncated by 0 bases and 2 bases respectively, leaving an intervening sequence of 8 bases. For sequencing, equivalent amounts of genomic DNA were input from CVID and control samples. For every sample, a 60 bp segment covering the rearranged TCRbeta CDR3 region was amplified and then sequenced. The immunoSEQ assay, a bias-corrected multiplex PCR combined with high-throughput sequencing, was used for TCRbeta amplification. Processing in the source paper ran as follows. Every unique nucleotide sequence was considered a clone and was annotated with V, D and J genes, copy number and frequency. Sequences were labeled productive if in frame, and non-productive if out of frame or containing stop codons. As previously described, Shannon's entropy was used to calculate clonality. The predicted amino acid sequences of productive clones were used to derive mean CDR3 Kyte-Doolittle hydropathy. The R hclust function was used to hierarchically cluster scaled V gene usage with Manhattan distance and complete linkage. Clone sharing by CDR3 amino acid sequence was assessed by resampling 12 repertoires per group over 100 rounds. Repertoires were searched for fewer than 85 published EBV-specific and some 240 published CMV-specific TCRbeta sequences. After a couple of CVID samples that produced fewer than 10,000 sequences were dropped from the analysis, a few dozen CVID repertoires remained. TCRdb retrieved this table from immuneACCESS and kept in-frame rearrangements only. Not all clones are present; in checked studies, unresolved V genes account for under half, and no reason is known for the remainder. From that table come the V and J calls and clone size; the DNA was used to work out D and trimming. This sample holds roughly 34,000 clones in total, without any singletons. The ten most abundant clones make up about 29% of the sample.

The source material was peripheral blood mononuclear cells. This sequence was found in a human donor with common variable immunodeficiency. Recombination linked TRBV15 to TRBJ2-1; the D gene is possibly TRBD2, with 6 bases matching. CDR3 region: CATSRDRGTYNEQFF. Incomplete CDR3 DNA: TGTGCCACCAGCAGAGATCGCGGGACCTACAATGAG.